This TCR beta chain was sequenced during a study of blood T cell repertoires in COVID-19. Looking at the study overall: COVID-19 samples, acute and convalescent, were from the United States, Italy and Spain.

Trimming stripped 3 bases from V and 8 bases from J, with 7 bases between. Germline CDR1 and CDR2: SEHNR and FQNEAQ (reference sequence). The CDR3 is 12 residues long. The method was immunoSEQ multiplex PCR; TCRdb's version includes in-frame clones alone and lacks a portion of them. The sample has under 400,000 clones; more than 75% are singletons. Sequencing input: peripheral blood. This clonotype originated in a woman between 25 and 40 years old with COVID-19, enrolled during active disease. V usage is TRBV7-9 and J usage is TRBJ2-2, with D unresolved. CDR3 DNA sequence: TGTGCCAGCAGCTTCTCCGTGGGGGAGCTGTTTTTT. Its protein product is CASSFSVGELFF.